Each of the 17 T cell receptor beta chains below was sequenced from the same sample in a study of CD4+ T cells in melanoma. Data came from immunoSEQ multiplex PCR; TCRdb stores just in-frame clones and leaves some out. The sample lists about 140,000 clones; nearly 95% were seen once. The receptor set was obtained from a human donor with melanoma.

The J gene is TRBJ1-2, the V gene TRBV6-6; a weak D match, TRBD1 (6 bases). CDR1 is MNHNY, CDR2 SVGAGI, per germline (reference sequence). This CDR3 has 14 residues. Trimming shortened V by 1 base and J by 2 bases, and 8 bases separated the two germline ends. CDR3 nucleotides: TGTGCCAGCAGTTACTTGGACAGCAACTATGGCTACACCTTC. It yields the protein CASSYLDSNYGYTF.

V and J are TRBV5-1 and TRBJ1-6, with D possibly matching TRBD1 (6 bases). Per germline, CDR1 SGHRS and CDR2 YFSETQ. V lost 2 bases and J lost 9, with 12 bases in between. This CDR3 is 14 amino acids long. The CDR3 sequence is CASSLQGYRSPLHF. The CDR3 nucleotides are TGCGCCAGCAGCTTACAGGGTTATCGTTCACCCCTCCACTTT.

The genes are TRBV5-8 and TRBJ1-5; 8 nucleotides align to TRBD1. The CDR3 contains 15 residues. The V gene's germline CDR1 is SGHTS and CDR2 YDEGEE. The V gene end was trimmed by 1 base and the J gene end by 5 bases; junction bases not matched to a gene: 5. As DNA, the CDR3 is TGTGCCAGCAGCTTGCGCACAGGGGGAGATCAGCCCCAGCATTTT. It translates to CASSLRTGGDQPQHF.

The V and J genes are TRBV5-1 and TRBJ2-1; 8 nucleotides agree with TRBD2. The J segment lost 8 bases and the V segment lost 0 bases, leaving 4 bases of the junction unmatched. The CDR3 has 14 amino acids. CDR1 and CDR2 (germline): SGHRS, YFSETQ. The CDR3 region has the DNA TGCGCCAGCAGCTTGGTAGCGGGGCTGGATGAGCAGTTCTTC. Translated: CASSLVAGLDEQFF.

This clone was seen once. The J gene is TRBJ1-2, the V gene TRBV10-3; weak D call: TRBD1 (5 bases). This CDR3 comprises 14 residues. Germline CDR1 reads ENHRY; CDR2 reads SYGVKD. The V end lost 0 bases, the J end lost 4 bases, and 9 bases lay between the germline ends. The CDR3 nucleotides are TGTGCCATCAGTGAGTCAGGGGTTGGCTATGGCTACACCTTC. It yields the protein CAISESGVGYGYTF.

The V call is TRBV30, the J call TRBJ1-5; D gene ambiguous. CDR1 is GTSNPN and CDR2 is SVGIG in the germline V gene (reference sequence). Trimming took off 1 base at V and 4 bases at J, with 14 bases between the two ends. CDR3 size: 15 residues. The CDR3, as DNA: TGTGCCTGGAGTGACCTGGGCTTTGGGAATCAGCCCCAGCATTTT. This translates into CAWSDLGFGNQPQHF.

The gene calls are TRBV19 and TRBJ2-1; a possible D gene is TRBD1 (6 bases). The V end was cut by 6 bases, the J end by 13 bases, with 25 bases between. Germline V gene data show CDR1 as LNHDA and CDR2 as SQIVND (reference sequence). This CDR3 spans 15 amino acids. The CDR3 DNA reads as TGTGCCAGTAGCCCTACCTCGGACAGTGAGGAAGGACAGTTCTTC. As protein: CASSPTSDSEEGQFF.

With respect to this clone: Sequence at one end of the junction differs from germline and may be a read error. This sequence joins TRBV7-2 and TRBJ2-5; weak D call: TRBD1 (5 bases). The CDR3 extends over 14 amino acids. In germline, CDR1 is SGHTA, CDR2 FQGNSA. CDR3 sequence (DNA): TGTGCCAGCAGCTTAGTAGCAGGGTGGTCTCTGATGGACTTC. Translating gives CASSLVAGWSLMDF.

V and J are TRBV2 and TRBJ1-4; no clear D gene. This CDR3 contains 14 residues. CDR1 is SNHLY, CDR2 FYNNEI, per germline. V dropped 7 bases and J dropped 7 bases, with 16 bases sitting between them. Here the CDR3 DNA reads TGTGCCAGCAACGGATGGGTAGGACGTGAAAAACTGTTTTTT. Its translation: CASNGWVGREKLFF.

This chain joins TRBV6-5 and TRBJ2-5; 8 bases fit TRBD2. J lost 5 bases, V lost 5 bases, and 10 bases had no gene match. The CDR3 sequence is 15 residues long. Looked up from germline, CDR1 is MNHEY and CDR2 is SVGAGI. The CDR3 DNA sequence: TGTGCCAGCAGTCATTATCGGGGGGGCGGTGAGACCCAGTACTTC. This translates into CASSHYRGGGETQYF.

The V gene is TRBV11-3, the J gene TRBJ2-2; 12 nucleotides align to TRBD2. The junction had 8 bases not matched to a gene; V was cut back by 6 bases and J by 6 bases. Germline-derived CDR1 and CDR2 are SGHNT and YENEEA. The CDR3 extends over 16 amino acids. The CDR3 bases are TGTGCCAGCAGTAACTACCTAGCGGGGGGGCCCGGGGAGCTGTTTTTT. Protein sequence: CASSNYLAGGPGELFF. Based on the CDR3 plus reference TRBV11-3 and TRBJ2-2, the full variable domain is EAGVVQSPRYKIIEKKQPVAFWCNPISGHNTLYWYLQNLGQGPELLIRYENEEAVDDSQLPKDRFSAERLKGVDSTLKIQPAELGDSAVYLCASSNYLAGGPGELFFGEGSRLTVL.

This rearrangement joins TRBV21-1 to TRBJ2-1; the table gives TRBD2 as D, unverified against the DNA. TRBV21-1 is flagged as a pseudogene. CDR3 length: 16 residues. DNA of the CDR3: TGTGCCAGCACCCTCGCGCGCGGGAGCTCCTACAATGAGCAGTTCTTC. It encodes CASTLARGSSYNEQFF.

The V call is TRBV9, the J call TRBJ1-2, with 10 bases matching TRBD1. The CDR3 has 15 residues. CDR1 SGDLS and CDR2 YYNGEE come from the germline V gene. Losses at the gene ends were 0 bases for V and 4 bases for J; bases not matched to a gene: 3. Here the CDR3 reads CASSVDRTGGYGYTF. CDR3 DNA: TGTGCCAGCAGCGTAGATCGGACAGGGGGCTATGGCTACACCTTC. Complete variable domain (other parts from reference TRBV9 and TRBJ1-2): DSGVTQTPKHLITATGQRVTLRCSPRSGDLSVYWYQQSLDQGLQFLIQYYNGEERAKGNILERFSAQQFPDLHSELNLSSLELGDSALYFCASSVDRTGGYGYTFGSGTRLTVV.

The chain has TRBV6-6 and TRBJ2-7; TRBD1 aligns across 8 bases. Per the germline V gene, CDR1 is MNHNY and CDR2 is SVGAGI (reference sequence). The CDR3 consists of 14 residues. The V gene end was trimmed by 2 bases and the J gene end by 5 bases; junction bases not matched to a gene: 5. As DNA, the CDR3 is TGTGCCAGCAGTTACAGGACAGGGAGTAACGAGCAGTACTTC. Residues: CASSYRTGSNEQYF.

This clone was seen more than once but under ten times. The V gene is TRBV4-1, the J gene TRBJ2-5, with TRBD2 matching over 13 bases. Per germline, CDR1 MGHRA and CDR2 YSYEKL. The CDR3 sequence is 18 residues long. V gave up 2 bases and J gave up 2 bases; unmatched junction bases: 8. Here the CDR3 DNA reads TGCGCCAGCAGCCAAATCACTAGCGGGGGGGCCGGGCAAGAGACCCAGTACTTC. Amino acid sequence: CASSQITSGGAGQETQYF.

This chain joins TRBV7-9 and TRBJ2-3; TRBD2 matches at 10 bases. Germline V gene data show CDR1 as SEHNR and CDR2 as FQNEAQ (reference sequence). This CDR3 spans 16 amino acids. Germline trimming cut 5 bases from V and 1 base from J; bases unmatched to any gene: 6. CDR3 DNA sequence: TGTGCCAGCAGCGGCGCAACTAGCGGGGGCACAGATACGCAGTATTTT. Residues: CASSGATSGGTDTQYF.

The rearrangement uses TRBV5-4 and TRBJ1-1, with 7 positions matching TRBD1. Germline CDR1 SGHNT, CDR2 YYREEE (reference sequence). The V and J ends lost 4 bases and 3 bases, in that order; junction bases with no gene match: 6. The CDR3 has 14 residues. CDR3 sequence reads: CASSPDRRDTEAFF. The DNA of the CDR3 is TGTGCCAGCAGCCCGGACAGGCGAGACACTGAAGCTTTCTTT.